The 29 T cell receptor beta chains in this list originate from one sample, sequenced in a study of shared clonotypes between healthy human individuals. Profiling relied on immunoSEQ multiplex PCR, and the TCRdb table lists in-frame clones only, not all of them. Of hundreds of thousands of clones detected, 75% to 80% appear once; the ten largest clones hold about 12%. The sequenced material came from PBMCs. The receptors derive from a woman aged 35 to 49 in good health. Some clones in this sample may be carry-over from other donors' samples.

This clone came up a few times. The V call is TRBV28, the J call TRBJ2-5; D gene uncertain. There are 12 residues in the CDR3. Trimming took 3 bases from V and 2 from J, leaving 4 bases between them. Germline V gives CDR1 MDHEN, CDR2 SYDVKM. This CDR3 reads CASSLRQETQYF. The CDR3 nucleotides are TGTGCCAGCAGTTTGCGGCAAGAGACCCAGTACTTC.

This clone was observed many times. Other DNA sequences in the sample encode the same CDR3. The chain is built from TRBV6-4 and TRBJ2-3; 8 nucleotides align to TRBD2. Germline-derived CDR1 and CDR2 are MRHNA and SNTAGT. Trimming at V came to 6 bases and at J to 0 bases, leaving 8 bases not matched to a gene. The CDR3 sequence is 16 residues long. The CDR3 is CASSALAGSSTDTQYF. The CDR3 bases are TGTGCCAGCAGCGCCTTAGCGGGGTCTAGCACAGATACGCAGTATTTT.

This clone was detected ten times or more. This same CDR3 is encoded by further DNA sequences in the sample. The rearrangement uses TRBV7-3 and TRBJ2-2; TRBD2 matches 12 bases. The CDR3 is 16 residues long. Germline values: CDR1 SGHTA, CDR2 FQGTGA. V lost 5 bases and J lost 4; bases outside the gene matches: 5. The CDR3 DNA reads as TGTGCCAGCAGCCTCGGACTAGCGGGAAGCACCGGGGAGCTGTTTTTT. It encodes CASSLGLAGSTGELFF.

This clone was picked up a small number of times. This chain links TRBV28 with TRBJ2-3; a weak D match, TRBD1 (5 bases). The germline V gene encodes CDR1 MDHEN and CDR2 SYDVKM. This CDR3 spans 14 amino acids. Deletions cut 11 bases from V and 1 base from J, with 16 bases between. CDR3 coding DNA: TGTGCCTCCGCTGGGGCTGGTGGCACAGATACGCAGTATTTT. This translates into CASAGAGGTDTQYF.

This clone was detected many times. The chain recombines TRBV7-2 with TRBJ2-5; 8 bases align to TRBD2. Trimming at V came to 7 bases and at J to 5 bases, leaving 12 bases not matched to a gene. CDR3 length equals 15 residues. The germline gives CDR1 SGHTA, CDR2 FQGNSA. The DNA for the CDR3 is TGTGCCAGCACCAAAAGCGGGAGTGTGAGGGAGACCCAGTACTTC. It encodes CASTKSGSVRETQYF.

The rearrangement links TRBV27 to TRBJ1-2, with 7 bases fitting TRBD1. Germline V lookup: CDR1 MNHEY, CDR2 SMNVEV (reference sequence). Germline trimming cut 5 bases from V and 5 bases from J; bases unmatched to any gene: 17. The CDR3 has 17 residues. CDR3: CASSRGGTGQNLYGYTF. As DNA, the CDR3 is TGTGCCAGCAGTAGGGGAGGAACGGGACAGAACCTTTATGGCTACACCTTC.

The rearrangement uses TRBV5-1 and TRBJ2-6, with a weak D call TRBD1 (6 bases). V was shortened by 3 bases and J by 6 bases, with 25 bases between the two germline ends. The CDR3 length is 19 residues. Germline V gene lookup returns CDR1 SGHRS and CDR2 YFSETQ. In nucleotides, the CDR3 is TGCGCCAGCAGCTCGACGGCCGGGACACCCCGGTTCGTGGCCAACGTCCTGACTTTC. It is translated as CASSSTAGTPRFVANVLTF.

Note on this clone: The junction shows a germline mismatch at one end, possibly a read error. The CDR3 loop reads CASSDPTGPYGYTF. The CDR3 coding sequence is TGTGCCAGCAGTGACCCGACAGGACCCTATGGCTACACTTTC. This chain links TRBV2 with TRBJ1-2, with D perhaps TRBD1 (6 bases). This CDR3 has 14 residues. CDR1 is SNHLY and CDR2 is FYNNEI in the germline V gene.

The chain links TRBV28 to TRBJ2-1, with 11 bases matching TRBD2. The J segment lost 4 bases and the V segment lost 5 bases, leaving 4 bases of the junction unmatched. The CDR3 runs to 15 residues. Germline CDR1 reads MDHEN; CDR2 reads SYDVKM. DNA for the CDR3: TGTGCCAGCAGTAAACTAGCGGGAGCTTACAATGAGCAGTTCTTC. As protein: CASSKLAGAYNEQFF.

This clone was observed at least ten times. The sample has other DNA sequences that encode this CDR3 too. CDR3 amino acids: CASSLGQGADTQYF. In nucleotides, the CDR3 is TGCGCCAGCAGCTTGGGACAGGGAGCGGATACGCAGTATTTT. The chain is built from TRBV5-1 and TRBJ2-3, with 7 bases identical to TRBD1. V lost 0 bases, J lost 6 bases, and 4 bases stayed unmatched. Germline-derived CDR1 and CDR2 are SGHRS and YFSETQ. The CDR3 is 14 residues long.

Ten or more counts support this clone. This chain connects TRBV5-1 to TRBJ2-1; 14 bases are shared with TRBD2. The CDR3 runs to 19 residues. Germline V gives CDR1 SGHRS, CDR2 YFSETQ. The V gene end was trimmed by 6 bases and the J gene end by 0 bases; junction bases not matched to a gene: 11. CDR3 loop: CASTSSGTSGRSSYNEQFF. In DNA, the CDR3 is TGCGCCAGCACTTCCTCCGGGACTAGCGGGAGATCCTCCTACAATGAGCAGTTCTTC.

The J gene is TRBJ1-3, the V gene TRBV2; no firm D call. V lost 2 bases and J 4 bases, leaving 3 bases between the germline ends. The germline CDR1 and CDR2 sequences are SNHLY and FYNNEI. The CDR3 sequence is 12 residues long. The CDR3 protein is CASSERGNTIYF. The CDR3 DNA sequence: TGTGCCAGCAGTGAACGGGGAAACACCATATATTTT. Complete variable domain (other parts from reference TRBV2 and TRBJ1-3): EPEVTQTPSHQVTQMGQEVILRCVPISNHLYFYWYRQILGQKVEFLVSFYNNEISEKSEIFDDQFSVERPDGSNFTLKIRSTKLEDSAMYFCASSERGNTIYFGEGSWLTVV.

As concerns this clone: A far more abundant clone sits one base away, making this likely a read error. Here the CDR3 DNA reads TGTGCCAGCGGCACCCCGGGACGGAAGAACACTGAAGCTTTCTTT. This codes for CASGTPGRKNTEAFF. The genes are TRBV11-2 and TRBJ1-1; D is perhaps TRBD1 (5 bases). CDR3 length: 15 residues. Germline V gene lookup returns CDR1 SGHAT and CDR2 FQNNGV. V shed 8 bases and J shed 1 base, with 17 bases lying between them. The entire variable domain, with the rest obtained from reference TRBV11-2 and TRBJ1-1, is as follows: EAGVAQSPRYKIIEKRQSVAFWCNPISGHATLYWYQQILGQGPKLLIQFQNNGVVDDSQLPKDRFSAERLKGVDSTLKIQPAKLEDSAVYLCASGTPGRKNTEAFFGQGTRLTVV.

The chain recombines TRBV15 with TRBJ2-7; no firm D call. This CDR3 has 11 amino acids. Germline loops: CDR1 LNHNV, CDR2 YYDKDF (reference sequence). Trimming pared 0 bases from V and 6 bases from J, leaving 3 bases between. The CDR3 reads CATSRDREQYF. CDR3 DNA sequence: TGTGCCACCAGCAGAGATCGCGAGCAGTACTTC.

This chain uses TRBV5-1 with TRBJ2-7; perhaps TRBD1 as D (5 bases). This CDR3 spans 13 amino acids. Germline-derived CDR1 and CDR2 are SGHRS and YFSETQ. Trimming cost V 4 bases and J 2 bases, with 10 bases left between them. As DNA, the CDR3 is TGCGCCAGCAGCACGACAGTAGCCTACGAGCAGTACTTC. Its protein product is CASSTTVAYEQYF.

With regard to this clone: It is likely a read error: a sequence one base away is far more abundant. The sample has other DNA sequences that encode this CDR3 too. The chain recombines TRBV5-6 with TRBJ2-5; D uncertain. V was clipped by 1 base and J by 4 bases, with 2 bases between them. Per the germline V gene, CDR1 is SGHDT and CDR2 is YYEEEE. The CDR3 has 11 amino acids. CDR3 protein: CASSLRETQYF. The CDR3 coding sequence is TGTGCCAGCAGCTTGAGAGAGACCCAGTACTTC.

The CDR3 DNA sequence: TGTGCCAGCAGCATCAGACAGGGCCAAGAGACCCAGTACTTC. Translating gives CASSIRQGQETQYF. The V gene is TRBV9, the J gene TRBJ2-5, with TRBD1 identical over 7 bases. Germline V gives CDR1 SGDLS, CDR2 YYNGEE. This CDR3 comprises 14 residues. The V gene end was trimmed by 4 bases and the J gene end by 1 base; junction bases not matched to a gene: 4. The full variable domain, its missing parts supplied by reference TRBV9 and TRBJ2-5, is DSGVTQTPKHLITATGQRVTLRCSPRSGDLSVYWYQQSLDQGLQFLIQYYNGEERAKGNILERFSAQQFPDLHSELNLSSLELGDSALYFCASSIRQGQETQYFGPGTRLLVL.

V and J are TRBV5-1 and TRBJ2-5; D remains unclear. The CDR3 contains 14 residues. Trimming took 2 bases from V and 1 from J, leaving 9 bases between them. From germline, CDR1 is SGHRS and CDR2 YFSETQ. CDR3 protein: CASSLSAPQETQYF. CDR3 in DNA: TGCGCCAGCAGCTTAAGTGCACCCCAAGAGACCCAGTACTTC.

The chain joins TRBV28 to TRBJ2-1; 11 nucleotides align to TRBD2. The CDR3 totals 14 residues. Trimming cost V 5 bases and J 8 bases; bases outside gene matches: 5. CDR1 is MDHEN and CDR2 is SYDVKM in the germline V gene. The CDR3 nucleotides are TGTGCCAGCAGTACTAGCGGGGGATTCGATGAGCAGTTCTTC. Amino acid sequence: CASSTSGGFDEQFF.

The gene calls are TRBV28 and TRBJ2-7; 12 positions agree with TRBD2. Trimming removed 7 bases from V and 5 bases from J; junction bases left unmatched: 9. CDR1 and CDR2 (germline): MDHEN, SYDVKM. The length of the CDR3 is 15 residues. The CDR3 nucleotides are TGTGCCAGCAATCCGCCGGGACTAGCGGGCAACGAGCAGTACTTC. Its translation: CASNPPGLAGNEQYF.

The V call is TRBV27, the J call TRBJ2-5; D call uncertain. Germline-derived CDR1 and CDR2 are MNHEY and SMNVEV (reference sequence). Trimming removed 2 bases at V and 12 bases at J, with 10 bases between. The CDR3 contains 11 residues. CDR3 nucleotide sequence: TGTGCCAGCAGTTTAGGGCAGGAAGAGTACTTC. Protein sequence: CASSLGQEEYF.

In regard to this clone: The same CDR3 is also encoded by other DNA sequences in this sample. The chain couples TRBV6-5 to TRBJ2-6, with D unresolved. Germline CDR1 reads MNHEY; CDR2 reads SVGAGI. Trimming cost V 2 bases and J 1 base, with 9 bases left between them. The CDR3 runs to 16 residues. The CDR3 DNA reads as TGTGCCAGCAGTTACGCGTATCATTCTGGGGCCAACGTCCTGACTTTC. This encodes CASSYAYHSGANVLTF.

The chain employs TRBV5-1 and TRBJ1-1, with D possibly TRBD1 on 5 matching bases. V was shortened by 1 base and J by 3 bases, with 22 bases between the two germline ends. CDR1 and CDR2 (germline): SGHRS, YFSETQ. This CDR3 contains 18 residues. CDR3 coding DNA: TGCGCCAGCAGCTTGTCATGGGGTTCGCAGGGAGGGTACACTGAAGCTTTCTTT. Translating it yields CASSLSWGSQGGYTEAFF.

Comments on this clone: This likely traces to a read error, being one base from a far larger clone. This chain uses TRBV30 with TRBJ2-5; D is ambiguous. V was pared by 4 bases and J by 3 bases, with 9 bases between. The CDR3 runs 12 residues. In germline, CDR1 is GTSNPN, CDR2 SVGIG (reference sequence). The DNA for the CDR3 is TGTGCCTGGAATCGGACGGAAGAGACCCAGTACTTC. This encodes CAWNRTEETQYF.

The J gene is TRBJ1-2, the V gene TRBV10-3; tentative D call: TRBD1 (5 bases). Deletions cut 2 bases from V and 4 bases from J, with 11 bases between. This CDR3 has 14 residues. CDR1 and CDR2 from the germline V gene are ENHRY and SYGVKD. The CDR3 is CAISEALGTYGYTF. CDR3 in DNA: TGTGCCATCAGTGAGGCGCTGGGGACCTATGGCTACACCTTC.

The genes are TRBV5-4 and TRBJ1-1; D might be TRBD1 (5 bases). V was pared by 3 bases and J by 11 bases, with 17 bases between. The CDR3 loop spans 13 amino acids. Per the germline V gene, CDR1 is SGHNT and CDR2 is YYREEE (reference sequence). The CDR3 reads CASSWTVGDLAFF. DNA for the CDR3: TGTGCCAGCAGCTGGACGGTGGGGGATTTGGCTTTCTTT.

The V gene is TRBV28, the J gene TRBJ2-2; D possibly corresponds to TRBD1 (5 bases). The CDR3 loop spans 14 amino acids. Trimming removed 6 bases from V and 1 base from J, with 9 bases in between. The V gene's germline CDR1 is MDHEN and CDR2 SYDVKM. CDR3: CASSRGQNTGELFF. CDR3 DNA: TGTGCCAGCAGCCGCGGACAGAACACCGGGGAGCTGTTTTTT.

V usage is TRBV27 and J usage is TRBJ2-1; 8 nucleotides align to TRBD2. Germline-derived CDR1 and CDR2 are MNHEY and SMNVEV (reference sequence). V was clipped by 5 bases and J by 6 bases; unmatched bases: 6. The CDR3 has 14 amino acids. CDR3 in DNA: TGTGCCAGCAGTCCAGCGGGAGTGGGCAATGAGCAGTTCTTC. Its protein is CASSPAGVGNEQFF.

As for this clone: A much larger clone lies a single base off, so this may be a read error. Different DNA sequences within this sample yield the same CDR3. The chain combines TRBV19 with TRBJ2-3; TRBD1 agrees at 8 bases. The germline V gene encodes CDR1 LNHDA and CDR2 SQIVND (reference sequence). The length of the CDR3 is 15 residues. The CDR3 nucleotides read TGTGCCAGTAGTATAGGGACAGGGAGCACAGATACGCAGTACTTT. Amino acid sequence: CASSIGTGSTDTQYF. The variable domain in full, with the rest retrieved from reference TRBV19 and TRBJ2-3, is DGGITQSPKYLFRKEGQNVTLSCEQNLNHDAMYWYRQDPGQGLRLIYYSQIVNDFQKGDIAEGYSVSREKKESFPLTVTSAQKNPTAFYLCASSIGTGSTDTQYFGPGTRLTVL.